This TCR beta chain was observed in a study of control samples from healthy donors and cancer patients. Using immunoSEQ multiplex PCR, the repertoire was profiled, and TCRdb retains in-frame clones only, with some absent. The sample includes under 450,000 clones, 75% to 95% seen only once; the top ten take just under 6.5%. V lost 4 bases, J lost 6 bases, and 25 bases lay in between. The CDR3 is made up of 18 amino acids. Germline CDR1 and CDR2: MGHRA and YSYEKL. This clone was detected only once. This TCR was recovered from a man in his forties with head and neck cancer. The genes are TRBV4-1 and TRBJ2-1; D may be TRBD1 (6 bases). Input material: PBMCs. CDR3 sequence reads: CASSPSRRNRAKLNEQFF. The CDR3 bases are TGCGCCAGCAGCCCCTCAAGAAGGAACAGGGCCAAGCTCAATGAGCAGTTCTTC.